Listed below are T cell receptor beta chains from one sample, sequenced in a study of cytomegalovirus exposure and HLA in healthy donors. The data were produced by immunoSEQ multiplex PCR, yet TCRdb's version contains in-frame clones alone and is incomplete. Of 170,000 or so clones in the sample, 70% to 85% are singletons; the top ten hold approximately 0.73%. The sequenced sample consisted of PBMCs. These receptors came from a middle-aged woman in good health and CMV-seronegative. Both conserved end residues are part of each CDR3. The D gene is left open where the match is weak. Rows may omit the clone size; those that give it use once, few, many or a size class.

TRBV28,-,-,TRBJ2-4,TGTGCCAGCAGTCTAACGAGGTCTGCCAAAAACATTCAGTACTTC,CASSLTRSAKNIQYF
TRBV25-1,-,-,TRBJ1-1,TGTGCCAGCAGTGAACTCCGAGGCCTGAACACTGAAGCTTTCTTT,CASSELRGLNTEAFF
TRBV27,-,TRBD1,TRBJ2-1,TGTGCCAGCAGTTTAGACAGGGGGCCCTACAATGAGCAGTTCTTC,CASSLDRGPYNEQFF
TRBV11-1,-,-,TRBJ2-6,TGTGCCAGCAGCTTAGATACAGGGTCTGGGGCCAACGTCCTGACTTTC,CASSLDTGSGANVLTF
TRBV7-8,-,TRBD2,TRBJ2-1,TGTGCCAGCAGCTTAGTGGTAACGGGGGGCAATGAGCAGTTCTTC,CASSLVVTGGNEQFF
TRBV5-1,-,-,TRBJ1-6,TGCGCCAGCAGCTTTACAGATAATTCACCCCTCCACTTT,CASSFTDNSPLHF
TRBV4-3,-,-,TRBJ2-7,TGCGCCAGCAGCAGCCGGGATATGCTCTGCGAGCAGTACTTC,CASSSRDMLCEQYF
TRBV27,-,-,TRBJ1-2,TGTGCCAGCAGTTTATTGCGGGGCTCTAACTATGGCTACACCTTC,CASSLLRGSNYGYTF
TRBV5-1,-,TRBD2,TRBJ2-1,TGCGCCAGCAGCCCTACTAGCGGGGGGGCCTCAGGCGAGCAGTTCTTC,CASSPTSGGASGEQFF
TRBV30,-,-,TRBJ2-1,TGTGCCTCCGCTGAGGATGAGCAGTTCTTC,CASAEDEQFF
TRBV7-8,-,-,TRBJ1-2,TGTGCCAGCAGCTCGCTTATGGGGGCCTATGGCTACACCTTC,CASSSLMGAYGYTF
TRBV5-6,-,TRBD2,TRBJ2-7,TGTGCCAGCAGCAGCTCCGGGACTAGAACCACCTACGAGCAGTACTTC,CASSSSGTRTTYEQYF
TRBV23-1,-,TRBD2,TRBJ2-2,TGCGCCAGCAGTCCGGGCAGGGGGAATTCTAGCGGGAGGACGGGCGGGGAGCTGTTTTTT,CASSPGRGNSSGRTGGELFF
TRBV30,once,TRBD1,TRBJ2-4,TGTGCCGGTCAGACAGGGACAGGGTTCACCAAAAACATTCAGTACTTC,CAGQTGTGFTKNIQYF
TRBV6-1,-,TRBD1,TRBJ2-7,TGTGCCAGCAGTGAAGTGGGCAGGGGGCTCTACGAGCAGTACTTC,CASSEVGRGLYEQYF